Below, 18 T cell receptor beta chains from the same sample are listed, as sequenced in a study of shared clonotypes between healthy human individuals. Assay used: immunoSEQ multiplex PCR; TCRdb lists only in-frame clones, some missing. The table has millions of clones, about 95% seen once. Input material: naive CD4+ T cells sorted from blood. Subset noted: CD45RA+ positively selected. The origin of the receptors is a man aged 18 to 30 in good health.

The chain employs TRBV4-2 and TRBJ2-7; TRBD1 might be the D (6 bases). The CDR3 loop spans 11 amino acids. Germline CDR1 reads LGHNA; CDR2 reads YNFKEQ. V lost 5 bases and J 10 bases, leaving 12 bases between the germline ends. CDR3 bases: TGTGCCAGCAGCGCACAGGGTGTTCAGTACTTC. Amino acid sequence: CASSAQGVQYF.

In regard to this clone: Being one base from a much bigger clone, this may be a read error. The chain joins TRBV5-4 to TRBJ2-5; no definite D call. The end of the DNA fits TRBJ2-7 better, so the J call may be wrong. Germline CDR1 and CDR2: SGHNT and YYREEE (reference sequence). The CDR3 length is 15 residues. The CDR3 DNA reads as TGTGCCAGCAGCTTGGATCCTGGCAGCTTCTACGAGCAGTACTTC. Protein sequence: CASSLDPGSFYEQYF.

This clone was counted a single time. The chain employs TRBV5-4 and TRBJ2-3; a weak D match, TRBD2 (5 bases). The CDR3 spans 16 residues. Germline V lookup: CDR1 SGHNT, CDR2 YYREEE (reference sequence). Trimming removed 5 bases at V and 0 bases at J, with 16 bases between. The CDR3 spells CASSTFQRRSTDTQYF. The CDR3 DNA reads TGTGCCAGCAGTACATTTCAGCGGAGGAGCACAGATACGCAGTATTTT.

This clone appeared a single time. The J gene is TRBJ1-4, the V gene TRBV5-6; D call uncertain. The CDR3 covers 15 residues. Trimming pared 0 bases from V and 0 bases from J, leaving 6 bases between. Per germline, CDR1 SGHDT and CDR2 YYEEEE. For the CDR3, the DNA is TGTGCCAGCAGCTTGGCGAGAACAACTAATGAAAAACTGTTTTTT. It is translated as CASSLARTTNEKLFF. Based on the CDR3 plus reference TRBV5-6 and TRBJ1-4, the full variable domain is DAGVTQSPTHLIKTRGQQVTLRCSPKSGHDTVSWYQQALGQGPQFIFQYYEEEERQRGNFPDRFSGHQFPNYSSELNVNALLLGDSALYLCASSLARTTNEKLFFGSGTQLSVL.

Written as DNA, the CDR3 is TGCAGCGTCCAGGGCGTAAGCTCCTACAATGAGCAGTTCTTC. This codes for CSVQGVSSYNEQFF. The V call is TRBV29-1, the J call TRBJ2-1; possible D gene TRBD1, 5 bases. This CDR3 comprises 14 residues. Trimming stripped 6 bases from V and 0 bases from J, with 12 bases between. Germline V gene data show CDR1 as SQVTM and CDR2 as ANQGSEA.

This CDR3 is CASSTWGVNTEAFF. The CDR3, as DNA: TGTGCCAGCAGCACGTGGGGGGTGAACACTGAAGCTTTCTTT. The gene calls are TRBV7-9 and TRBJ1-1; D may be TRBD1 (5 bases). The ends were cut back, 5 bases at V and 0 bases at J, with 10 bases in the middle. Germline V gene data show CDR1 as SEHNR and CDR2 as FQNEAQ (reference sequence). CDR3 size: 14 residues.

The chain couples TRBV28 to TRBJ1-3, with unresolved D. This CDR3 has 14 residues. Germline loops: CDR1 MDHEN, CDR2 SYDVKM. Trimming pared 3 bases from V and 3 bases from J, leaving 9 bases between. The CDR3 here is CASSLFGDGNTIYF. The CDR3, as DNA: TGTGCCAGCAGTTTGTTTGGGGATGGAAACACCATATATTTT.

The chain couples TRBV10-3 to TRBJ1-1, with D maybe TRBD1 (6 bases). From germline, CDR1 is ENHRY and CDR2 SYGVKD. V was pared by 4 bases and J by 3 bases, with 9 bases between. This CDR3 region has 13 residues. The CDR3 here is CAISVTGHTEAFF. DNA for the CDR3: TGTGCCATCAGTGTTACAGGGCACACTGAAGCTTTCTTT.

V and J are TRBV9 and TRBJ2-2; a weak D match, TRBD1 (7 bases). This CDR3 comprises 16 residues. V was trimmed by 0 bases and J by 5 bases, leaving 14 bases between them. The germline V gene encodes CDR1 SGDLS and CDR2 YYNGEE. The CDR3 DNA is TGTGCCAGCAGCGTAGCCCAGGGGGGCGGAACCGGGGAGCTGTTTTTT. Amino acid sequence: CASSVAQGGGTGELFF. Based on the CDR3 plus reference TRBV9 and TRBJ2-2, the full variable domain is DSGVTQTPKHLITATGQRVTLRCSPRSGDLSVYWYQQSLDQGLQFLIQYYNGEERAKGNILERFSAQQFPDLHSELNLSSLELGDSALYFCASSVAQGGGTGELFFGEGSRLTVL.

The J gene is TRBJ1-3, the V gene TRBV7-3; TRBD1 agrees at 7 bases. J lost 1 base, V lost 4 bases, and 7 bases had no gene match. The germline V gene encodes CDR1 SGHTA and CDR2 FQGTGA. CDR3 length: 16 residues. The CDR3 nucleotides are TGTGCCAGCAGCTCGAGGACAGGAGGGTCTGGAAACACCATATATTTT. Translation gives CASSSRTGGSGNTIYF.

This chain connects TRBV5-1 to TRBJ1-5; D may be TRBD1 (6 bases). The CDR3 consists of 16 residues. Germline loops: CDR1 SGHRS, CDR2 YFSETQ. V shed 0 bases and J shed 1 base, with 11 bases lying between them. The DNA of the CDR3 is TGCGCCAGCAGCTTGGGGCCGACAGGCAGCAATCAGCCCCAGCATTTT. Encoded protein: CASSLGPTGSNQPQHF.

The DNA of the CDR3 is TGTGCCAGCAGTTACGGTTTACTTGGGCTCCATGAGCAGTTCTTC. This gives the protein CASSYGLLGLHEQFF. The genes are TRBV6-5 and TRBJ2-1; D unclear. The CDR3 runs 15 residues. CDR1 is MNHEY, CDR2 SVGAGI, per germline. V was shortened by 2 bases and J by 8 bases, with 16 bases between the two germline ends.

V usage is TRBV4-3 and J usage is TRBJ2-1, with 12 bases that match TRBD2. Germline V lookup: CDR1 LGHNA, CDR2 YSLEER. Germline trimming cut 3 bases from V and 6 bases from J; bases unmatched to any gene: 9. The CDR3 spans 17 residues. The CDR3 coding sequence is TGCGCCAGCAGCCAGTCGACCCTAGCGGGAGGGGCCAATGAGCAGTTCTTC. Protein: CASSQSTLAGGANEQFF.

The chain has TRBV6-5 and TRBJ1-1, with 7 bases lining up with TRBD1. V was clipped by 8 bases and J by 2 bases; unmatched bases: 5. There are 13 residues in the CDR3. CDR1 is MNHEY, CDR2 SVGAGI, per germline. Here the CDR3 reads CASVRQGNTEAFF. The DNA for the CDR3 is TGTGCCAGCGTAAGACAGGGTAACACTGAAGCTTTCTTT.

This chain uses TRBV2 with TRBJ1-6; D perhaps matches TRBD1 (6 bases). Trimming stripped 3 bases from V and 6 bases from J, with 12 bases between. CDR3 length equals 15 residues. The V gene's germline CDR1 is SNHLY and CDR2 FYNNEI. The chain's CDR3 is CASSDLRTVNSPLHF. Here the CDR3 DNA reads TGTGCCAGCAGTGATCTTCGGACAGTTAATTCACCCCTCCACTTT.

The gene calls are TRBV14 and TRBJ1-1; D gene ambiguous. This CDR3 spans 13 amino acids. The germline V gene encodes CDR1 SGHDN and CDR2 FVKESK. V lost 4 bases to trimming and J lost 1 base, with 7 bases between them. CDR3 coding DNA: TGTGCCAGCAGCCCCGGTACGAACACTGAAGCTTTCTTT. Translating gives CASSPGTNTEAFF.

This chain uses TRBV18 with TRBJ2-7; TRBD2 agrees at 8 bases. CDR1 and CDR2 from the germline V gene are KGHSH and LQKENI. V lost 0 bases, J lost 3 bases, and 4 bases stayed unmatched. The CDR3 extends over 15 amino acids. The CDR3 reads CASSPPSGGGYEQYF. The CDR3 bases are TGTGCCAGCTCACCACCGTCCGGGGGGGGCTACGAGCAGTACTTC.

J is TRBJ2-2 and V is TRBV11-2; 7 nucleotides agree with TRBD1. J lost 0 bases, V lost 5 bases, and 6 bases had no gene match. Germline CDR1 reads SGHAT; CDR2 reads FQNNGV. This CDR3 has 16 residues. The CDR3 sequence is CASSKPGQSNTGELFF. Written as DNA, the CDR3 is TGTGCCAGCAGCAAACCGGGACAGTCGAACACCGGGGAGCTGTTTTTT.